This T cell receptor (beta chain) was sequenced in a study of shared clonotypes between healthy human individuals. Germline CDR1 is SNHLY and CDR2 is FYNNEI. The CDR3 runs 15 residues. Trimming stripped 2 bases from V and 7 bases from J, with 15 bases between. The repertoire was sequenced with immunoSEQ multiplex PCR; TCRdb's copy has only in-frame clones and lacks some. The table records some 1.5 million clones, under 99% of them present only once. The healthy adult donors were HIV-negative and reported no recent acute infections or vaccinations. This chain links TRBV2 with TRBJ2-1, with TRBD2 as a possible D gene (5 bases). The receptor's source is a man under 40 in good health. The sample was naive CD4+ T cells sorted from blood. This sample's subset: CD45RA+ positively selected. CDR3 amino acids: CASSELASLKNEQFF. The DNA for the CDR3 is TGTGCCAGCAGTGAATTGGCTAGCCTCAAGAATGAGCAGTTCTTC.